This T cell receptor beta chain was profiled in a study of identical twins. Study-wide results and limits: Clonotypes of the beta chain that were abundant in cord blood carried fewer insertions (memory repertoires showed none). For zero-insertion analyses, partial confounding could come from invariant MAIT and iNKT cells. Twins' excess sharing was less marked for out-of-frame beta sequences.

TCRdb used MiXCR to reprocess the 5' RACE reads, holding one entry per CDR3 protein. The sample consists of fewer than 350,000 distinct CDR3 sequences, 6.5% to 9.5% of them appearing once. This clonotype was found many times. Its antigen is currently unknown. The sample also formed part of further work on yellow fever vaccine responses in identical twins.

The receptor comes from a woman aged 18-29 years in good health. Sequenced input: memory (CD45RO+) T cells sorted from blood.

CDR3 coding DNA: TGCGCCAGCAGCCAAGGGGTATTAGGGGTATCAGGGGAGCTGTTTTTT. It codes for CASSQGVLGVSGELFF. This chain joins TRBV4-1 and TRBJ2-2; perhaps TRBD1 as D (5 bases). The germline gives CDR1 MGHRA, CDR2 YSYEKL. Trimming stripped 1 base from V and 8 bases from J, with 17 bases between. This CDR3 region has 16 residues.